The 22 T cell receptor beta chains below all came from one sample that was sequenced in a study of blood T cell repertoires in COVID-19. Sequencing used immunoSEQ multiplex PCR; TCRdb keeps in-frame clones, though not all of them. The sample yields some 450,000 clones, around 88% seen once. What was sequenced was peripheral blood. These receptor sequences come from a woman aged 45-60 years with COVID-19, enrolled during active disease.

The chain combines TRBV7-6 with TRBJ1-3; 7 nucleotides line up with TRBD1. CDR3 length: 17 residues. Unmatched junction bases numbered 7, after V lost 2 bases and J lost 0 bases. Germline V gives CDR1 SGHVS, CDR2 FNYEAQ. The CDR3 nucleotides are TGTGCCAGCAGCTTATTGTCGGGGACAGACTCTGGAAACACCATATATTTT. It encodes CASSLLSGTDSGNTIYF.

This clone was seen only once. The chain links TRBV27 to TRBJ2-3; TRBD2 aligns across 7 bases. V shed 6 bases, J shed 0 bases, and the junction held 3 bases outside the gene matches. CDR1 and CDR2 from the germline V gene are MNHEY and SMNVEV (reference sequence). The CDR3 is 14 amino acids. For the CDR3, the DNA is TGTGCCAGCAGCGCGGGGGTTAGCACAGATACGCAGTATTTT. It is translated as CASSAGVSTDTQYF.

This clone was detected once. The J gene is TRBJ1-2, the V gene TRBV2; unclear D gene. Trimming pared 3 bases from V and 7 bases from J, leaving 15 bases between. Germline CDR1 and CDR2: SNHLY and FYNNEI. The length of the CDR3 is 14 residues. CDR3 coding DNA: TGTGCCAGCAGTGACAGTTCCGGGGTCGGTGGCTACACCTTC. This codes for CASSDSSGVGGYTF. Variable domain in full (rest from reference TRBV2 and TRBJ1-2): EPEVTQTPSHQVTQMGQEVILRCVPISNHLYFYWYRQILGQKVEFLVSFYNNEISEKSEIFDDQFSVERPDGSNFTLKIRSTKLEDSAMYFCASSDSSGVGGYTFGSGTRLTVV.

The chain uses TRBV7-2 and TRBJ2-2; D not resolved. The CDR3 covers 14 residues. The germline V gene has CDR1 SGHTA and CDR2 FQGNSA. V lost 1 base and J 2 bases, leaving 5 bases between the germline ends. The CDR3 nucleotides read TGTGCCAGCAGCTTAGATCCAAACACCGGGGAGCTGTTTTTT. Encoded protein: CASSLDPNTGELFF. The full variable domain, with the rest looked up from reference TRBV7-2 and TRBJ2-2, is GAGVSQSPSNKVTEKGKDVELRCDPISGHTALYWYRQSLGQGLEFLIYFQGNSAPDKSGLPSDRFSAERTGGSVSTLTIQRTQQEDSAVYLCASSLDPNTGELFFGEGSRLTVL.

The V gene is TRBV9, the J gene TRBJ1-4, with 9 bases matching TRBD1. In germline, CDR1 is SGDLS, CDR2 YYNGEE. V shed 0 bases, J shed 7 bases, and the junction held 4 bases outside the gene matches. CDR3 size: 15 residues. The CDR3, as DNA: TGTGCCAGCAGCGTAGCCGGGACAGGGAGTGAAAAACTGTTTTTT. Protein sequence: CASSVAGTGSEKLFF. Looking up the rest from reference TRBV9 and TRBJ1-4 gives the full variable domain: DSGVTQTPKHLITATGQRVTLRCSPRSGDLSVYWYQQSLDQGLQFLIQYYNGEERAKGNILERFSAQQFPDLHSELNLSSLELGDSALYFCASSVAGTGSEKLFFGSGTQLSVL.

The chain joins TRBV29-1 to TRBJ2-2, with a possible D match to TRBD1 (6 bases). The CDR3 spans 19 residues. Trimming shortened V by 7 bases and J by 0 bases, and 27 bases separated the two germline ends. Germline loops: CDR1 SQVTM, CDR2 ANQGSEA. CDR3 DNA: TGCAGCGCCGGAAGACTCGGACCCGCGCGGACAGCGAACACCGGGGAGCTGTTTTTT. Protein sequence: CSAGRLGPARTANTGELFF.

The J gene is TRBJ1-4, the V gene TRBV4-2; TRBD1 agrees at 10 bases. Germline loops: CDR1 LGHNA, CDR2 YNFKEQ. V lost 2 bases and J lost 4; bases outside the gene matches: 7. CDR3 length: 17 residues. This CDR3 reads CASSQNFGTGVNEKLFF. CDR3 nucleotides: TGTGCCAGCAGCCAAAATTTCGGGACAGGGGTTAATGAAAAACTGTTTTTT.

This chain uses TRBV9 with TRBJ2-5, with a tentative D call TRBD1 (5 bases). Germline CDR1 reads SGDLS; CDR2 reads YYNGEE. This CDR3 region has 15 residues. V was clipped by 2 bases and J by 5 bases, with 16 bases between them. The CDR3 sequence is CASSVGLGRGETQYF. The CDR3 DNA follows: TGTGCCAGCAGCGTTGGGTTGGGGCGTGGGGAGACCCAGTACTTC.

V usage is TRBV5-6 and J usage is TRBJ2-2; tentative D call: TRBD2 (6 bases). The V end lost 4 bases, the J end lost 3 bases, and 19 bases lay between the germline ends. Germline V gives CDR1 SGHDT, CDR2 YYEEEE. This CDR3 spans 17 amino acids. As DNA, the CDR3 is TGTGCCAGCAGCGGCGTGGTACTGGGGGGTGACACCGGGGAGCTGTTTTTT. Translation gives CASSGVVLGGDTGELFF.

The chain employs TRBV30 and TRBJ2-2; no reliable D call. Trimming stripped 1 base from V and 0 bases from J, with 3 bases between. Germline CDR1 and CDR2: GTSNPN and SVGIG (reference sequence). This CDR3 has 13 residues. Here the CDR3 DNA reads TGTGCCTGGAGTGGGCCGAACACCGGGGAGCTGTTTTTT. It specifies CAWSGPNTGELFF.

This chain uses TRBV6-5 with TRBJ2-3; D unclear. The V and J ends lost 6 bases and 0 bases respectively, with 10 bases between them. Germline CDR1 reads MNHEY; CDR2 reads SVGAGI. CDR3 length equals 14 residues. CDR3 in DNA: TGTGCCAGCAGGCCGTACGGTAGCACAGATACGCAGTATTTT. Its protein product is CASRPYGSTDTQYF.

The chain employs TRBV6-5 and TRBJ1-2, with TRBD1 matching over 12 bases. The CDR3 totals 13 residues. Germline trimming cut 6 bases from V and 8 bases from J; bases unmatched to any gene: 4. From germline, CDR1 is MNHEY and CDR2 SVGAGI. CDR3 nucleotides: TGTGCCAGCAGGGGGACAGGGGGCGAGGGCTACACCTTC. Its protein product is CASRGTGGEGYTF.

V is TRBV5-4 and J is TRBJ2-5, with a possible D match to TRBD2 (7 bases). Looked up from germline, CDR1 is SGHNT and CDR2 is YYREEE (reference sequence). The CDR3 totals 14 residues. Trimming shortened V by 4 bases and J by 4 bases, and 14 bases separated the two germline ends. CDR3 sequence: CASSARGGRETQYF. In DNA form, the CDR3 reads TGTGCCAGCAGCGCGCGCGGGGGCCGAGAGACCCAGTACTTC.

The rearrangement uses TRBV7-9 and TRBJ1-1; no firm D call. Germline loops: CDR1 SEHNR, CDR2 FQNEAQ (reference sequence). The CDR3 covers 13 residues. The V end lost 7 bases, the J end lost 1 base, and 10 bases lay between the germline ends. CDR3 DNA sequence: TGTGCCAGCACCCTAACGGGGAACACTGAAGCTTTCTTT. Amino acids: CASTLTGNTEAFF.

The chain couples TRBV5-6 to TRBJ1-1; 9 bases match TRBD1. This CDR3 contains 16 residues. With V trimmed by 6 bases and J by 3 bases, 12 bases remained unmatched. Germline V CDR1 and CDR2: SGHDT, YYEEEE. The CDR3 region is CASTRTGEVLDTEAFF. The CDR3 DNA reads TGTGCCAGCACGCGGACAGGGGAAGTATTAGACACTGAAGCTTTCTTT.

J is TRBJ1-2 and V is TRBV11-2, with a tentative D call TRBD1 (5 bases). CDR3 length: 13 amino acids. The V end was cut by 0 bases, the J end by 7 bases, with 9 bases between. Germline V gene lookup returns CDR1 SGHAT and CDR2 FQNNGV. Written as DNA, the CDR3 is TGTGCCAGCAGCTTAGAACAGGTTATTGGCTACACCTTC. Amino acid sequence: CASSLEQVIGYTF.

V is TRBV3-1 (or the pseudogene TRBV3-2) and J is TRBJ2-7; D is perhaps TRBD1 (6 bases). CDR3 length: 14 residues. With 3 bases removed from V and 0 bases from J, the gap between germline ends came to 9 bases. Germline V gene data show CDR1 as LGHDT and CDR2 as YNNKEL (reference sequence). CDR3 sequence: CASSHEGGSYEQYF. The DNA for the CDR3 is TGTGCCAGCAGCCATGAAGGGGGCTCCTACGAGCAGTACTTC.

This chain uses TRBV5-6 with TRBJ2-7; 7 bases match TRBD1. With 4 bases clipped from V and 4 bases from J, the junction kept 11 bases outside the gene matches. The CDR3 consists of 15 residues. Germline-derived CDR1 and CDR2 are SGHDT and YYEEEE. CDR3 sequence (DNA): TGTGCCAGCAGCATGACAGGGTTAAAGGGGTACGAGCAGTACTTC. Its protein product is CASSMTGLKGYEQYF.

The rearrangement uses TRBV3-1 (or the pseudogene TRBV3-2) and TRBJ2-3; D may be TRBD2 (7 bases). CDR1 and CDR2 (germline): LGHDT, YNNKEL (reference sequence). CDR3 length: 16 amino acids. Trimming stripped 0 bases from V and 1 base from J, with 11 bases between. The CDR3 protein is CASSQERGLGTDTQYF. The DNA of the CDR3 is TGTGCCAGCAGCCAAGAGCGGGGGCTCGGCACAGATACGCAGTATTTT.

CDR3 loop: CASSWGGGWNTEAFF. DNA of the CDR3: TGCGCCAGCAGCTGGGGCGGAGGGTGGAACACTGAAGCTTTCTTT. The chain recombines TRBV5-1 with TRBJ1-1, with TRBD1 as a possible D gene (5 bases). Germline-derived CDR1 and CDR2 are SGHRS and YFSETQ. V was trimmed by 3 bases and J by 1 base, leaving 13 bases between them. The CDR3 is made up of 15 amino acids.

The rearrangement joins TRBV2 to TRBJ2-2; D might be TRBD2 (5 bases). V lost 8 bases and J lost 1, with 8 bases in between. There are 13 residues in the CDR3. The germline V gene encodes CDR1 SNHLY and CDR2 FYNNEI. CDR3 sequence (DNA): TGTGCCAGCTTAGCGCTGAACACCGGGGAGCTGTTTTTT. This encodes CASLALNTGELFF.

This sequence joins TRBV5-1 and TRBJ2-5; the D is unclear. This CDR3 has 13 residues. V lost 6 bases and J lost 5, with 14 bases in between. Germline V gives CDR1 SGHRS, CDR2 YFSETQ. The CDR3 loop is CASTIPNGETQYF. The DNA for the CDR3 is TGCGCCAGCACCATTCCGAACGGGGAGACCCAGTACTTC.